This T cell receptor (beta chain) comes out of a study of radiation and T cells in renal cell carcinoma (dated by TCRdb to the early 2020s). About the study as a whole: Samples were obtained from a clinical trial, in which 15 Gy stereotactic body radiation therapy was delivered to primary renal cell carcinomas and nephrectomy was performed 4 weeks later. A total of around 53 samples underwent TCR beta sequencing, made up of about 25 tumors and about 27 peripheral blood samples. Across all 50 or so samples, 3.5 million to 4.5 million unique CDR3 nucleotide sequences encoding approximately 3,000,000 unique CDR3 amino acid sequences were identified.

As regards this clone: The antigen it recognizes is unknown. Base qualities are not at hand, and no much larger clone is one base apart.

What the study reported, not specific to this receptor: Tracking of blood repertoire dynamics stopped at about 4 weeks after treatment, with no follow-up past that point. In blood, the top tumor clonotypes increased between baseline and 2 weeks post-radiation and then shrank by 4 weeks, which suggests that tumor-resident clones expanded only transiently. No pretreatment tumor biopsies were available, so the baseline intratumoral presence of clonotypes could not be determined. The single-armed trial design could not address effects of radiation dose or scheduling on the TCR repertoire.

TCR beta libraries were generated from genomic DNA with the immunoSEQ kit, following the manufacturer's recommendations. Library preparation used a first multiplex PCR with proprietary primers, then a second PCR adding unique barcodes, with bead cleanups after each round. A positive control reaction and a negative control reaction, both provided in the kit, were run with every batch of samples. The final libraries underwent checking on an Agilent 4200 TapeStation D1000 ScreenTape, volumetric pooling, and quantification by qPCR. An Illumina NextSeq500 fitted with a MidOutput 150-cycle cartridge performed the sequencing, running 156 Read1 cycles and 15 Index1 cycles with the kit's custom primers. The pooled library was loaded at approximately 0.96 pM, and about 20% PhiX control was spiked in. Regarding the original processing steps: Vendor-processed data were analyzed in R, and a clonotype was defined as all T cells sharing the same CDR3 nucleotide sequence. In the clone abundance analyses, frequencies were normalized to the 10,000 most abundant clones in each sample. Public T cell clones, which averaged fewer than five per sample, were excluded before analysis. Tumor-enriched and baseline blood-enriched clonotypes were defined by at least a 32-fold difference in abundance between compartments. A beta-binomial differential abundance model was used to identify clonotypes that expanded or contracted between blood time points. Tumor-blood repertoire similarity was measured with the Baroni-Urbani and Buser coefficient, and group comparisons used two-tailed Wilcoxon tests in R. TCRdb stores this immuneACCESS table with in-frame sequences only. Part of the clones is absent; in the studies checked, under half of the shortfall reflects unresolved V genes, and no reason is known for the rest. D and trimming come from the DNA, and the V and J calls and clone size come from that table. This sample comprises more than 100,000 clones, 88% of them detected only once. Together, the top ten hold 5% to 6% of the sample.

CDR1 MDHEN and CDR2 SYDVKM are derived from the germline V gene. The CDR3 contains 13 residues, cysteine and phenylalanine counted. The entry retains the CDR3 DNA only, 39 bases that are in frame from base 1. The germline V and J ends show losses of 7 bases and 4 bases respectively, and no gene match explains 5 bases of the junction. The time point label on this specimen signifies: blood 2 weeks post-SBRT. Explained via the paper, the treatment or condition label denotes: 15 Gy SBRT to primary tumor, nephrectomy 4 weeks later. To track tumor-enriched clonotypes, serial peripheral blood was sampled from radiation-treated patients at baseline and at 2 weeks and 4 weeks after SBRT. Renal cell carcinoma with clear cell pathology was present in all patients. Genomic DNA for TCR sequencing was prepared using the QIAamp DNA Blood Mini Kit (Qiagen). The analyses included only samples that passed all quality control checks.

The chain employs TRBV28 and TRBJ1-2, with 8 bases aligning to TRBD1. The sample in question was blood, obtained from a patient whose treatment included radiotherapy and nephrectomy. The receptor comes from a woman aged 70-85 years with renal cell carcinoma. In nucleotide form, the sequence is TGTGCCAGCACTCCGGGACAGGTCTATGGCTACACCTTC. This translates into CASTPGQVYGYTF.